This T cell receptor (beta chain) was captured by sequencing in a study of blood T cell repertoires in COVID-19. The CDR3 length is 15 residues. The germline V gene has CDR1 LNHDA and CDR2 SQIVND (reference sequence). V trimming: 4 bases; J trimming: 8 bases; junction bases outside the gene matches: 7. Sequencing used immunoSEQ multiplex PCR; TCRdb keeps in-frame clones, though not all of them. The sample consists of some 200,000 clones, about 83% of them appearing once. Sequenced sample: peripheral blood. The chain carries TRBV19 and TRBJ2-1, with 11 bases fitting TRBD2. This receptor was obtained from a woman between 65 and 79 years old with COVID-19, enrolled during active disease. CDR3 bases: TGTGCCAGTAGTAGAGCTAGCGGGAGGTGGGATGAGCAGTTCTTC. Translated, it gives CASSRASGRWDEQFF.